This T cell receptor (beta chain) was sequenced during a study of T cells in Graves' hyperthyroidism and ophthalmopathy. Study-wide points: The model identified upcoming ophthalmopathy a median about 6.5 months ahead of onset. Most thyroid clonotypes expanded above 0.001 appeared in blood too.

Ten or more counts support this clonotype. Its cognate antigen is unknown. Regions amplified from RNA transcripts were the TCR beta CDR3 regions. TCR CDR3 regions were first amplified by RT-PCR with HTBI primers. One entry per CDR3 protein results from TCRdb running MiXCR on the multiplex PCR reads. This table holds just under 750,000 distinct CDR3 sequences, 30% to 40% found once. Lactation, pregnancy, other autoimmune disease or uncontrolled infection excluded patients. In germline, CDR1 is SEHNR, CDR2 FQNEAQ (reference sequence). The germline V and J ends were trimmed by 1 base and 4 bases, with 14 bases remaining between them. The CDR3 has 15 amino acids.

The clonotype comes from a woman aged 40 to 50 with Graves' hyperthyroidism. Sequencing was done on a sample of blood. The V gene is TRBV7-9, the J gene TRBJ2-7; D call uncertain. The CDR3 bases are TGTGCCAGCAGCTTAGTTCTGGCGCAGGATTACGAGCAGTACTTC. Protein product: CASSLVLAQDYEQYF.